This TCR beta chain came from a study of shared clonotypes between healthy human individuals (TCRdb year 2020). Concerning the study at large: Three men and a couple of women, aged 18 to 49 years, made up the cohort. For each donor, three plates each were used for CD4 naive and CD4 memory, two plates were used for CD8 naive, and one plate was used for CD8 memory. To estimate repertoire size and how much clonotypes are shared between individuals, the study performed deep sequencing of blood TCR repertoires from a few healthy adults. To increase sequencing depth and limit assay-specific biases, different laboratories used diverse techniques to prepare libraries and sequence TCR repertoires. Between about 0.9 and 10 billion PBMCs per donor were obtained by leukapheresis. Beyond this particular receptor, the publication reports: Compared with non-shared clonotypes, the clonotypes found in all four sorted-subset donors had higher generation probabilities. Pairwise subsampling led to the expectation that sequencing depth would affect the degree of clonotype sharing among donors. Rarefaction of sorted-subset datasets indicated incomplete sequencing despite the large sequencing depth. Sampling was restricted to blood, and TCR repertoires in tissue are likely to differ from TCR repertoires in blood. Around 5.4% of naive CD4, 3% to 4% of naive CD8, approximately 2% of memory CD4, and 0.4% of memory CD8 clonotypes were shared across a few donors. The small number of donors limited the genetic and exposure-history diversity represented. Larger estimated clonotype richness was generally found for naive subsets than for memory subsets.

V gives up 6 bases and J gives up 4 bases, and the segment between their germline ends measures 15 bases. From the cysteine up to the phenylalanine, the CDR3 has a length of 14 residues. The read is trimmed to its CDR3 DNA, 42 bases read in frame from base 1. Per the germline V gene, MDHEN is the CDR1 and SYDVKM is the CDR2. A word on this clone: Its antigen specificity is not known. Base qualities are missing; no much larger clone stands one base away.

Using the deep immunoSEQ assay, TCR CDR3 regions were amplified from genomic DNA by multiplex PCR. Extracted genomic DNA from each cell subset was distributed evenly across all wells of several immunoSEQ 96-well plates, and each plate was treated as a replicate. For sorted subsets, approximately 0.2 ug of genomic DNA, equivalent to 25,000 to 30,000 T cell genomes, went into each replicate PCR. Purified libraries were quantified with a Qubit 3.0 fluorometer, sized on a Bioanalyzer 2100, and re-quantified with the KAPA Library Quantification kit. Every immunoSEQ 96-well plate was sequenced on a separate single-read 150-cycle Illumina NextSeq 550 flow cell. Processing in the source paper ran as follows. The immunoSEQ output contained only junctional sequences without quality scores, so filtering could not match that applied to full-length reads. Sequences were annotated with PyIR, a Python wrapper for IgBLAST v1.9, using IMGT germline references to assign V/J genes and CDR3. Reads were filtered out if the reads had weak V/J assignments (E-value above 1e-6), no CDR3, stop codons, out-of-frame junctions, or ambiguous translated residues. V3J clonotypes were defined by identical inferred V gene, J gene, and CDR3 amino acid sequence. The percentage overlap between two repertoires was calculated by dividing the number of shared unique clonotypes by the size of the smaller repertoire. RTK rarefaction, the Chao1 estimator, and Recon v2.1 estimates of unobserved clonotypes were used to assess repertoire richness. For all TCRbeta clonotypes obtained by the gDNA method from a handful of donors, generation probabilities were computed with OLGA. This is the immuneACCESS table as TCRdb keeps it, with only in-frame sequences that have V and J called. A part of the clones is gone; compared with another copy, unresolved V genes explain less than half, and the rest is unexplained. The V and J calls and the clone size are those of that table, but D and trimming were determined from the DNA. Here the sample has some 700,000 clones; 90% occur a single time. The ten largest clones represent 30% to 40% of the sample.

Donors were healthy HIV-negative adults with no recently reported acute infections or vaccinations. All donors were Caucasian adults living in Nashville, Tennessee, USA. The CD8 memory samples were a combination of magnetically selected CD45RO+ cells and CCR7-negative CD45RA+ effector memory (TemRA) cells. Blood was collected by leukapheresis, and PBMCs were isolated by Ficoll-Histopaque density gradient centrifugation and then cryopreserved in liquid nitrogen vapor phase. Analytical flow cytometry was used to check the purity and quantity of each magnetically sorted T cell population. From each sorted fraction, genomic DNA was isolated and quantified by UV absorbance on a Nanodrop 2000c.

The TCR was taken from a man between 18 and 35 years old in good health. Some clones in this sample may be carry-over from other donors' samples. The sample was memory CD8+ T cells from PBMCs. The sample's cell subset or site label, decoded: CD45RO+ cells pooled with CCR7-negative TemRA cells. The rearranged segments are TRBV28 and TRBJ2-5; the D region possibly corresponds to TRBD2 (5 bases align). The base sequence is TGTGCCAGCAGCTCGCCTGGGGAGCGAGAGACCCAGTACTTC. It specifies CASSSPGERETQYF.